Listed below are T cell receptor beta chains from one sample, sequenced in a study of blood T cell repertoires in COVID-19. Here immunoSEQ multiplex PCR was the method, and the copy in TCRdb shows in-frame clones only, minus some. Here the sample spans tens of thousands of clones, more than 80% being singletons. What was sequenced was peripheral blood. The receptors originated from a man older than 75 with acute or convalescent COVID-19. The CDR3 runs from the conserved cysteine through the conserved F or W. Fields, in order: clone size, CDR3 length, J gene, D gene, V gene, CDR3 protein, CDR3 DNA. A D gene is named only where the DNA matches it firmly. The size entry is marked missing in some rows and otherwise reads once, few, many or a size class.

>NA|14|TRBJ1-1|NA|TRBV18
CASSPATENTEAFF
TGTGCCAGCTCACCAGCAACAGAGAACACTGAAGCTTTCTTT
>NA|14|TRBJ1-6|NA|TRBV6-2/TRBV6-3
CASSRQLGASPLHF
TGTGCCAGCAGCCGCCAGCTAGGGGCGTCACCCCTCCACTTT
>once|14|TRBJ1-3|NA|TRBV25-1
CASSEGGFGNTIYF
TGTGCCAGCAGTGAAGGAGGGTTCGGAAACACCATATATTTT
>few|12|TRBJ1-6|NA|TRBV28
CASTSVNSPLHF
TGTGCCAGCACCTCTGTAAATTCACCCCTCCACTTT
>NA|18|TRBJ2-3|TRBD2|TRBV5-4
CASSSGLAGGLGTDTQYF
TGTGCCAGCAGCTCGGGGCTAGCGGGGGGGCTAGGCACAGATACGCAGTATTTT
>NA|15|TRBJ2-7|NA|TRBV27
CASSLAGRSSYEQYF
TGTGCCAGCAGTTTAGCGGGACGGAGCTCCTACGAGCAGTACTTC
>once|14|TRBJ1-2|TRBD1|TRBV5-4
CASSLDRGLYGYTF
TGTGCCAGCAGTTTGGACAGGGGCCTCTATGGCTACACCTTC
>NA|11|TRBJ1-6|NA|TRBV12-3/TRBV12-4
CASSLNSPLHF
TGTGCCAGCAGCCTAAATTCACCCCTCCACTTT
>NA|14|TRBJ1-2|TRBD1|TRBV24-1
CATSEGGQNYGYTF
TGTGCCACCAGTGAGGGGGGACAGAACTATGGCTACACCTTC
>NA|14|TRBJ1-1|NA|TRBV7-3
CASSLSLRGTEAFF
TGTGCCAGCAGCTTAAGTTTGCGGGGCACTGAAGCTTTCTTT
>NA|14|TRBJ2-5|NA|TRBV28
CASSLGGPGETQYF
TGTGCCAGCAGTTTGGGGGGGCCTGGAGAGACCCAGTACTTC
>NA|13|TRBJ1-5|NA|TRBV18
CASSSTRDQPQHF
TGTGCCAGCTCGTCGACCCGGGATCAGCCCCAGCATTTT
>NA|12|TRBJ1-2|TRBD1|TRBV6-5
CASKTGEYGYTF
TGTGCCAGCAAGACAGGGGAATATGGCTACACCTTC
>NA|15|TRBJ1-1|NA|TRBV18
CASSPPQDSNTEAFF
TGTGCCAGCTCACCACCCCAAGACAGCAACACTGAAGCTTTCTTT
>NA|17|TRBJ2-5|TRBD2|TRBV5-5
CASSLGLAGAGRETQYF
TGTGCCAGCAGCTTGGGACTAGCGGGGGCCGGGCGGGAGACCCAGTACTTC
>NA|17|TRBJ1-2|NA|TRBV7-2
CASSLADPGQGYYGYTF
TGTGCCAGCAGCTTAGCAGATCCGGGCCAGGGCTACTATGGCTACACCTTC
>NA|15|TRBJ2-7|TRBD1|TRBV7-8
CASSARTGGSYEQYF
TGTGCCAGCAGCGCTCGGACAGGGGGCTCCTACGAGCAGTACTTC
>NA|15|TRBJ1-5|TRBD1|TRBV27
CASSSRTGLTQPQHF
TGTGCCAGCAGTTCAAGGACAGGGTTGACTCAGCCCCAGCATTTT
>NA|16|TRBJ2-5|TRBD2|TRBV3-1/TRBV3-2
CASSQRMSGGQETQYF
TGTGCCAGCAGCCAAAGAATGTCGGGGGGCCAAGAGACCCAGTACTTC
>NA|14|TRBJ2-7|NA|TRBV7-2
CASSLAGNSYEQYF
TGTGCCAGCAGCTTAGCTGGCAACTCCTACGAGCAGTACTTC
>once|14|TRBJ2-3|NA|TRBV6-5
CASRGWGPVDTQYF
TGTGCCAGCCGGGGTTGGGGGCCCGTGGATACGCAGTATTTT
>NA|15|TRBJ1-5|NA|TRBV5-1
CASSLAPGANQPQHF
TGCGCCAGCAGCTTGGCGCCAGGGGCGAATCAGCCCCAGCATTTT
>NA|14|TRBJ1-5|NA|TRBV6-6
CASSEGLGNQPQHF
TGTGCCAGCAGCGAGGGCTTAGGCAATCAGCCCCAGCATTTT
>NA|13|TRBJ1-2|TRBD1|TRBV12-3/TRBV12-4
CASSRGQGYGYTF
TGTGCCAGCAGTAGAGGACAGGGCTATGGCTACACCTTC
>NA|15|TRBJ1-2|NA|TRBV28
CASSLWQSEGYGYTF
TGTGCCAGCAGTTTATGGCAGTCTGAGGGCTATGGCTACACCTTC
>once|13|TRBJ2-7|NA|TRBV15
CATSRELSYEQYF
TGTGCCACCAGCAGGGAGCTATCCTACGAGCAGTACTTC
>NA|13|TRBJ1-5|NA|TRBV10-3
CAISAGGNQPQHF
TGTGCCATCAGTGCAGGGGGCAATCAGCCCCAGCATTTT